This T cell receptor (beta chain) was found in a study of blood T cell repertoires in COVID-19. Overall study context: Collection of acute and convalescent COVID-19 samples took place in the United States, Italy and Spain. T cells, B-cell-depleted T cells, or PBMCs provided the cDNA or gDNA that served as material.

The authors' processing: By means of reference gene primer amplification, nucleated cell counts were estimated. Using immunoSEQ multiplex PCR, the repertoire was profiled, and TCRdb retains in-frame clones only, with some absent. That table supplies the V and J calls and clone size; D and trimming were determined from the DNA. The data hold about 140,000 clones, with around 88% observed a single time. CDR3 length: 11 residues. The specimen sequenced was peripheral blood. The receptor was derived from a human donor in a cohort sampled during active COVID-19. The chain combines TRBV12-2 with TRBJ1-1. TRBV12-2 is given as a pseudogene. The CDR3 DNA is TGTGCAAGTCGCCCGAGATTTGAAGCTTTCTTT. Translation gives CASRPRFEAFF.